The sequence of this T cell receptor (beta chain) was determined in a study of technical replicates of blood from a handful of donors. Here immunoSEQ multiplex PCR was the method, and the copy in TCRdb shows in-frame clones only, minus some. This repertoire shows over 8,000 clones, almost 90% found once; its top ten account for roughly 12%. Sequencing was performed on PBMCs. The sequence came from a human donor in good health.

The CDR3 DNA sequence: TGTGCCAGCAGCCGCCTGACAGGGACGGAAAAACTGTTTTTT. It translates to CASSRLTGTEKLFF. The V call is TRBV6-5, the J call TRBJ1-4, with 7 positions matching TRBD1. This CDR3 has 14 residues. Per germline, CDR1 MNHEY and CDR2 SVGAGI. J was trimmed by 8 bases and V by 6 bases; bases with no gene match: 9.